The 13 T cell receptor beta chains given below trace back to one sample, sequenced in a study of blood T cell repertoires in COVID-19. Using immunoSEQ multiplex PCR, the repertoire was profiled, and TCRdb retains in-frame clones only, with some absent. The sample consists of fewer than 30,000 clones, roughly 84% of them appearing once. The sequencing sample was made of peripheral blood. Source of these receptors: a man between 65 and 85 years old with active COVID-19.

This chain uses TRBV7-3 with TRBJ1-1; no clear D gene. The germline gives CDR1 SGHTA, CDR2 FQGTGA. The ends were cut back, 8 bases at V and 7 bases at J, with 17 bases in the middle. CDR3 length equals 13 residues. In DNA form, the CDR3 reads TGTGCCAGCGGACGGGAGGGAACAAGTGAAGCTTTCTTT. Residues: CASGREGTSEAFF.

The CDR3 sequence is CASSSSSGGSTDTQYF. The CDR3 DNA sequence: TGTGCCAGCAGCTCCTCTAGCGGGGGTTCCACAGATACGCAGTATTTT. The rearrangement uses TRBV7-2 and TRBJ2-3; TRBD2 matches 10 bases. The CDR3 is 16 residues long. J lost 2 bases, V lost 4 bases, and 6 bases had no gene match. The germline V gene encodes CDR1 SGHTA and CDR2 FQGNSA.

The CDR3 spells CASSPGLAGGYNEQFF. CDR3 DNA: TGCGCCAGCAGCCCCGGACTAGCGGGGGGGTACAATGAGCAGTTCTTC. The chain joins TRBV5-1 to TRBJ2-1, with TRBD2 matching 15 bases. V lost 4 bases and J lost 4; bases outside the gene matches: 3. Germline V gives CDR1 SGHRS, CDR2 YFSETQ. The CDR3 totals 16 residues.

The J gene is TRBJ1-1, the V gene TRBV5-4; no clear D. V shed 0 bases and J shed 0 bases, with 9 bases lying between them. The germline CDR1 and CDR2 sequences are SGHNT and YYREEE (reference sequence). The CDR3 has 15 amino acids. CDR3 nucleotides: TGTGCCAGCAGCTTGGCCGGAGGGATGAACACTGAAGCTTTCTTT. It is translated as CASSLAGGMNTEAFF. Variable domain in full (rest from reference TRBV5-4 and TRBJ1-1): ETGVTQSPTHLIKTRGQQVTLRCSSQSGHNTVSWYQQALGQGPQFIFQYYREEENGRGNFPPRFSGLQFPNYSSELNVNALELDDSALYLCASSLAGGMNTEAFFGQGTRLTVV.

The sample holds a few counts of this clone. The CDR3 here is CSASSSTSGTDTQYF. The CDR3 DNA is TGCAGTGCTAGTTCTAGTACTAGCGGGACAGATACGCAGTATTTT. The chain carries TRBV20-1 and TRBJ2-3, with 9 bases that match TRBD2. Trimming at V came to 3 bases and at J to 3 bases, leaving 7 bases not matched to a gene. The CDR3 covers 15 residues. In germline, CDR1 is DFQATT, CDR2 SNEGSKA (reference sequence).

The rearrangement links TRBV19 to TRBJ1-1; the D is unclear. V was shortened by 4 bases and J by 0 bases, with 6 bases between the two germline ends. Germline V gene lookup returns CDR1 LNHDA and CDR2 SQIVND (reference sequence). The CDR3 runs to 13 residues. The CDR3 DNA reads as TGTGCCAGTAGTAGCCAGTTGAACACTGAAGCTTTCTTT. As protein: CASSSQLNTEAFF.

V is TRBV6-4 and J is TRBJ1-1; no clear D gene. This CDR3 comprises 13 residues. Trimming left V 4 bases short and J 2 bases short, with 8 bases between. Germline V gene data show CDR1 as MRHNA and CDR2 as SNTAGT. CDR3 sequence reads: CASSVEANTEAFF. The CDR3 nucleotides are TGTGCCAGCAGTGTGGAGGCCAACACTGAAGCTTTCTTT.

The chain couples TRBV15 to TRBJ2-2; D is ambiguous. This CDR3 has 15 residues. In germline, CDR1 is LNHNV, CDR2 YYDKDF (reference sequence). The V end lost 5 bases, the J end lost 1 base, and 11 bases lay between the germline ends. Written as DNA, the CDR3 is TGTGCCACCAGCTCTCGTTCTATGAACACCGGGGAGCTGTTTTTT. Protein sequence: CATSSRSMNTGELFF.

This clone appeared a few times. The chain links TRBV5-1 to TRBJ1-1, with D possibly TRBD1 on 6 matching bases. This CDR3 is 14 amino acids long. V was shortened by 4 bases and J by 3 bases, with 13 bases between the two germline ends. The germline V gene encodes CDR1 SGHRS and CDR2 YFSETQ. The DNA of the CDR3 is TGCGCCAGCAGCCGGGCAGGGGATGACACTGAAGCTTTCTTT. Protein sequence: CASSRAGDDTEAFF.

CDR3 bases: TGCGCCAGCAGCCCCCAACAGGGTCCCTACGAGCAGTACTTC. Its protein is CASSPQQGPYEQYF. The genes are TRBV4-1 and TRBJ2-7; possible D gene TRBD1, 6 bases. The germline V gene has CDR1 MGHRA and CDR2 YSYEKL. The V end was cut by 4 bases, the J end by 2 bases, with 12 bases between. CDR3 length: 14 residues.

DNA for the CDR3: TGTGCCAGCAGCGTAGTAGGGGGCTTGTACAATGAGCAGTTCTTC. Translation: CASSVVGGLYNEQFF. V and J are TRBV9 and TRBJ2-1; 7 bases align to TRBD1. This CDR3 is built from 15 residues. V dropped 0 bases and J dropped 4; count of bases not matched to a gene: 4. The germline CDR1 and CDR2 sequences are SGDLS and YYNGEE.

J is TRBJ2-7 and V is TRBV7-2; weak D call: TRBD2 (5 bases). In germline, CDR1 is SGHTA, CDR2 FQGNSA. This CDR3 has 13 amino acids. V was clipped by 3 bases and J by 3 bases, with 9 bases between them. In nucleotides, the CDR3 is TGTGCCAGCAGCTTTAACAGCGGCTACGAGCAGTACTTC. Its protein product is CASSFNSGYEQYF.

CDR3 DNA: TGTGCCAGCATGAGACTAGCGGGGCCCCAAGAGACCCAGTACTTC. Translation: CASMRLAGPQETQYF. This chain connects TRBV27 to TRBJ2-5, with 11 nucleotides matching TRBD2. V lost 7 bases to trimming and J lost 1 base; unmatched junction nucleotides: 5. There are 15 residues in the CDR3. CDR1 is MNHEY, CDR2 SMNVEV, per germline (reference sequence).